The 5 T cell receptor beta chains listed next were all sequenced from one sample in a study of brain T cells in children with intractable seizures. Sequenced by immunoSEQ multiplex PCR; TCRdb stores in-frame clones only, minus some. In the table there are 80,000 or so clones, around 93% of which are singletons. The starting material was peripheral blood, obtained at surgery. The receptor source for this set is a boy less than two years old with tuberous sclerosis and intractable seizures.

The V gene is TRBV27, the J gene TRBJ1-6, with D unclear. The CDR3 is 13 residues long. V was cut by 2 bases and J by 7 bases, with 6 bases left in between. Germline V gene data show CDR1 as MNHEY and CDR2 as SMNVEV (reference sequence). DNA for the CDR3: TGTGCCAGCAGTTTAAGTTCCAATTCACCCCTCCACTTT. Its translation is CASSLSSNSPLHF.

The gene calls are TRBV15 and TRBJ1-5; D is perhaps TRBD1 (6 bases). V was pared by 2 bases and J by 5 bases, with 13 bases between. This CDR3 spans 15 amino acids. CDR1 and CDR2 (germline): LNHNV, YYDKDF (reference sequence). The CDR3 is CATSRPSGVDQPQHF. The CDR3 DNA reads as TGTGCCACCAGCAGACCTTCAGGGGTTGATCAGCCCCAGCATTTT.

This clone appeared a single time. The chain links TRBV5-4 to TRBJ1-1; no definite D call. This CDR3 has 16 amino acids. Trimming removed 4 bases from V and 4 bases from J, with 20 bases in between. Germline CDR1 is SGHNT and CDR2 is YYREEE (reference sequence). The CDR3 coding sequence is TGTGCCAGCAGCGCAAGATTAGGGATCCGCGCCACTGAAGCTTTCTTT. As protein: CASSARLGIRATEAFF.

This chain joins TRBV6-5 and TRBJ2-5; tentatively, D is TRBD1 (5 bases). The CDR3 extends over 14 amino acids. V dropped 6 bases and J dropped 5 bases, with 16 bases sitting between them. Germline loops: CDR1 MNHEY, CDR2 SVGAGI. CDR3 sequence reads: CASSPMGPRETQYF. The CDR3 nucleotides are TGTGCCAGCAGCCCAATGGGGCCTCGGGAGACCCAGTACTTC.

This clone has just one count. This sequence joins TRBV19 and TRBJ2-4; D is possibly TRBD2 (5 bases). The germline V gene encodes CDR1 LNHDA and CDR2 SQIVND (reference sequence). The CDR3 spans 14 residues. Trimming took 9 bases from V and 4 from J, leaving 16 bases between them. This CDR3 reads CASSLGIRKNIQYF. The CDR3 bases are TGTGCCAGCTCCCTCGGGATCAGGAAAAACATTCAGTACTTC.